A single T cell receptor (beta chain) is shown here with its context. TCRdb keeps only in-frame clones here, not all; method: immunoSEQ multiplex PCR. The sample lists about 51,000 clones, approximately 91% seen once, with under 45% in the top ten. Germline CDR1 and CDR2: SGHDN and FVKESK. This CDR3 region has 15 residues. V gave up 4 bases and J gave up 5 bases, with 18 bases separating them. The data originate from a study of control samples from healthy donors and cancer patients. The sequencing sample was made of PBMCs. The sequence came from a middle-aged man with head and neck cancer. V is TRBV14 and J is TRBJ2-7; TRBD2 might be the D (5 bases). The CDR3 DNA reads TGTGCCAGCAGCCTCATCGGAGGTCCGACCGACGAGCAGTACTTC. Protein: CASSLIGGPTDEQYF.